This is a list of T cell receptor beta chains from one sample in a study of CD8 T cells in ankylosing spondylitis. Via MiXCR, TCRdb re-called the 5' RACE reads, giving one row per CDR3 protein. The data contain 150,000 to 200,000 distinct CDR3 sequences, roughly 34% of them singletons. Sequences were obtained from synovial fluid, either unsorted or a sorted T cell fraction (not recorded which). These receptors were obtained from a male donor with ankylosing spondylitis. The conserved cysteine and the conserved F or W are not part of the CDR3 here.

v_gene: TRBV24-1; CDR3aa: ATSSSGTSNTGELF
v_gene: TRBV7-2; CDR3aa: ASTWGGGDYEQY
v_gene: TRBV7-3; CDR3aa: ASSQGGLAGNEQF
v_gene: TRBV20-1; CDR3aa: SASNRLNTQY
v_gene: TRBV20-1; CDR3aa: SAPGQGTMNTEAF
v_gene: TRBV6-1; CDR3aa: ASRPYISENQPQH
v_gene: TRBV10-3; CDR3aa: AISEAAGANTQY
v_gene: TRBV7-8; CDR3aa: ASSLQLLEEQY
v_gene: TRBV11-1; CDR3aa: ASSPYTATSSRTDTQY
v_gene: TRBV20-1; CDR3aa: SARVAGGVGTIY
v_gene: TRBV20-1; CDR3aa: SAPLDGGIYNEQF
v_gene: TRBV15; CDR3aa: ATSGGRDIQY
v_gene: TRBV21-1; CDR3aa: ASSKGWGRGPGNTIY
v_gene: TRBV5-6; CDR3aa: ASSPRLAGVGETQY
v_gene: TRBV11-2; CDR3aa: ASIGVGRNYGYT
v_gene: TRBV29-1; CDR3aa: SAQEGFAGYT
v_gene: TRBV7-2; CDR3aa: ASSSGTSGSFNEQF
v_gene: TRBV3-1; CDR3aa: ASSQGRGEAF
v_gene: TRBV10-3; CDR3aa: AIRAGANTGELF
v_gene: TRBV5-1; CDR3aa: ASSLTGGTGETQY
v_gene: TRBV5-1; CDR3aa: ASSLNTPTGELF
v_gene: TRBV27; CDR3aa: ASSKGGLGTYEQY
v_gene: TRBV5-6; CDR3aa: ASTLSTGGPRVQY
v_gene: TRBV20-1; CDR3aa: SANLPGPNTDTQY
v_gene: TRBV5-6; CDR3aa: ASSPGTPKTEAF
v_gene: TRBV5-6; CDR3aa: ASSLKAGGINEQF
v_gene: TRBV6-2/TRBV6-3; CDR3aa: ASSSRAGGYNQPQH
v_gene: TRBV29-1; CDR3aa: SVGVGGSTEAF
v_gene: TRBV5-1; CDR3aa: ASQLGWSYNEQF